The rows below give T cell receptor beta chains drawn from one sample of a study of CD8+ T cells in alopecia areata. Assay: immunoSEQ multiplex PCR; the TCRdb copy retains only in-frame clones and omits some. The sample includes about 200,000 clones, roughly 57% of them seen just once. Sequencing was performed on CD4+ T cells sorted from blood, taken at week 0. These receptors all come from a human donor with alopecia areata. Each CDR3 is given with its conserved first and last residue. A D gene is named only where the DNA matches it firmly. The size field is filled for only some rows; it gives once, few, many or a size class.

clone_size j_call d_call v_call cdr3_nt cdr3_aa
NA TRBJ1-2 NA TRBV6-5 TGTGCCAGCAGGCCAAACTTAGATTCTTACTATGGCTACACCTTC CASRPNLDSYYGYTF
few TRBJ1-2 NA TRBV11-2 TGTGCCAGCAGCTTAGAGGGCAGGAGATCTGGCTACACCTTC CASSLEGRRSGYTF
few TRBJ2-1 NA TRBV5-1 TGCGCCAGCAGCTTGGTTGGTGAGCAGTTCTTC CASSLVGEQFF
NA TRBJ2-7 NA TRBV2 TGTGCCAGCAGTATCGTCGTGCCTGGGGAGCAGTACTTC CASSIVVPGEQYF
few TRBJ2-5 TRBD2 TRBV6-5 TGTGCCAGCAGATTAGCGGGAGGGCAAGAGACCCAGTACTTC CASRLAGGQETQYF
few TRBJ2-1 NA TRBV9 TGTGCCAGCAGCGTAGCTGTAGCGGCCTTCTACAATGAGCAGTTCTTC CASSVAVAAFYNEQFF
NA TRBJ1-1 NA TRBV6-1 TGTGCCAGCAGTGATCCAACACGAACAGGGATGAGCACTGAAGCTTTCTTT CASSDPTRTGMSTEAFF
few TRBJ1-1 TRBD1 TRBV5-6 TGTGCCAGCACTGAGGACAGGGTCACTGAAGCTTTCTTT CASTEDRVTEAFF
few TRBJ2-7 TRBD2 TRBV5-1 TGCGCCAGCAGCTTTGCACCAGCGGGACCCTACGAGCAGTACTTC CASSFAPAGPYEQYF
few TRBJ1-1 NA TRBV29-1 TGCAGCGGAAGGGACTTGAACACTGAAGCTTTCTTT CSGRDLNTEAFF
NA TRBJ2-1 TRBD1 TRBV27 TGTGCCAGCAAAGGTTACAGGGGCCTAAGCTCCTACAATGAGCAGTTCTTC CASKGYRGLSSYNEQFF
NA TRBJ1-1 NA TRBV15 TGTGCCACCAGCAGAGATTCAGGGCGTGCTTTCTTT CATSRDSGRAFF